The sample holds a few counts of the clone carrying this TCR beta chain. Its antigen is unidentified. In TCRdb, the 5' RACE reads were re-called with MiXCR into one record per CDR3 protein. The sample holds approximately 35,000 distinct CDR3 sequences, approximately 6% seen once. This sample was taken from a study of early T cells in non-severe SARS-CoV-2 infection. General observations from the study: Private and CD4 specificities were missed by VDJdb matching, skewed to anti-spike CD8.

V lost 5 bases to trimming and J lost 7 bases, with 17 bases between them. CDR3 length: 14 amino acids. Germline V gives CDR1 SQVTM, CDR2 ANQGSEA. The clonotype was recovered from an adult who was a healthcare worker with PCR-confirmed SARS-CoV-2 infection or an uninfected control (not recorded which). The chain employs TRBV29-1 and TRBJ2-2; possibly TRBD2 for D (5 bases). Sequences were obtained from whole blood. Here the CDR3 reads CSVTSGLSGGELFF. CDR3 sequence (DNA): TGCAGCGTTACCTCCGGACTTTCCGGCGGGGAGCTGTTTTTT.